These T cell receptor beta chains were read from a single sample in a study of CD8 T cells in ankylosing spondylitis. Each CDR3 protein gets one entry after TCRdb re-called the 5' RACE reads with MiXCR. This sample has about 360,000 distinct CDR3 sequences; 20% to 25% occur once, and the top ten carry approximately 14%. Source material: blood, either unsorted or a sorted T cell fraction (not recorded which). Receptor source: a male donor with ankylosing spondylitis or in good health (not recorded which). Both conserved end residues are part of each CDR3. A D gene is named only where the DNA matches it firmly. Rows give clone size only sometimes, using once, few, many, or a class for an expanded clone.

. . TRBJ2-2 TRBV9 CASSVREPGELFF TGTGCCAGCAGCGTAAGGGAGCCCGGGGAGCTGTTTTTT
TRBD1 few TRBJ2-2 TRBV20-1 CSARHPPGTGKEAGELFF TGCAGTGCTAGACACCCCCCCGGGACAGGGAAGGAGGCCGGGGAGCTGTTTTTT
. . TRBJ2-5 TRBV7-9 CASSDRRVVQETQYF TGTGCCAGCAGCGACCGGCGGGTAGTCCAAGAGACCCAGTACTTC
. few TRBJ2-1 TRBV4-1 CASSQVLENEQFF TGCGCCAGCAGCCAAGTATTGGAGAATGAGCAGTTCTTC
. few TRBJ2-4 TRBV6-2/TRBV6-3 CASRLEGVNIQYF TGTGCCAGCAGACTCGAGGGGGTCAACATTCAGTACTTC
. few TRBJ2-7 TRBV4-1 CASSQVPGRIYEQYF TGCGCCAGCAGCCAAGTCCCAGGACGGATCTACGAGCAGTACTTC
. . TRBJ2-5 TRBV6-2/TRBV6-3 CASGRDIEAETQYF TGTGCCAGCGGGCGGGACATAGAAGCAGAGACCCAGTACTTC
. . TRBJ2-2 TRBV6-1 CASSPSLAGELFF TGTGCCAGCAGCCCATCCTTGGCCGGGGAGCTGTTTTTT
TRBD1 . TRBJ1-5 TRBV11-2 CASSSPRDRVGDHSNQPQHF TGTGCCAGCAGCTCTCCCCGGGACAGGGTTGGGGACCATAGCAATCAGCCCCAGCATTTT
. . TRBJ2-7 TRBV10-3 CAISVEAVAYEQYF TGTGCCATCTCTGTGGAGGCAGTTGCATACGAGCAGTACTTC
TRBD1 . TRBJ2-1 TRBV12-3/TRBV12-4 CASSTMDRGLDEQFF TGTGCCAGCAGCACAATGGACAGGGGGCTAGATGAGCAGTTCTTC
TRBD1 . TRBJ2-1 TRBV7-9 CASSPRLARQGSHEQFF TGTGCCAGCAGTCCGAGGCTGGCGCGACAGGGGTCCCATGAGCAGTTCTTC
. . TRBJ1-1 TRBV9 CASSVVQANTEAFF TGTGCCAGCAGCGTAGTACAGGCCAACACTGAAGCTTTCTTT
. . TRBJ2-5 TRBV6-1 CASSLVTGTRETQYF TGTGCCAGCAGTCTGGTCACAGGGACCCGGGAGACCCAGTACTTC
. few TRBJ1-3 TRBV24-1 CATSESGTIYF TGTGCCACCAGTGAGTCCGGCACCATATATTTT
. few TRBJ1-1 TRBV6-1 CASSPGELDTEAFF TGTGCCAGCAGTCCAGGGGAGCTTGACACTGAAGCTTTCTTT
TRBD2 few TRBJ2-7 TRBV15 CATSREVGTSEYYEQYF TGTGCCACCAGCAGAGAGGTGGGGACTAGCGAATACTACGAGCAGTACTTC
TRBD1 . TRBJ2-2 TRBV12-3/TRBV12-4 CASTPFRDRGLGELFF TGTGCCAGCACCCCCTTTCGGGACAGGGGACTGGGGGAGCTGTTTTTT
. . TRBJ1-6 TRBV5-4 CASSSDGTGALHF TGTGCCAGCAGCTCCGATGGGACGGGGGCCCTCCACTTT